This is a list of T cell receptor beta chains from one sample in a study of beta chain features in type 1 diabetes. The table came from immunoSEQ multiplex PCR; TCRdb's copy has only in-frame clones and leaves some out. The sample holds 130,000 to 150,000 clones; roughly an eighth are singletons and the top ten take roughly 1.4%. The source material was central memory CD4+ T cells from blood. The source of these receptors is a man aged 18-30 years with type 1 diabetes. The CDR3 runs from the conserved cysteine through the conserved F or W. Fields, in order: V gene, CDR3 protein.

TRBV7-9	CASSQGTGMLYGYTF
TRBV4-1	CASSPFWGQISPLHF
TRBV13	CASSLGAGQPQHF
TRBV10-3	CAISAGGDGDTQYF
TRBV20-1	CSAYSYEQYF
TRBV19	CASSIPGDVIEAFF
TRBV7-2	CASSRGVELSTDTQYF
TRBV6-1	CASSDGQGRHF
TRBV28	CASSLGGPGTAKNIQYF
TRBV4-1	CASSHRGTADQPQHF
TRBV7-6	CASSSTGWVSPLHF
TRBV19	CASSTQEGGYTF
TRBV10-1	CASSRDSPYEQYF
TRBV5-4	CASNDRAGANVLTF
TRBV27	CASKVLAGAPFNEKLFF
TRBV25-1	CASSKVDKNTEAFF